A selection of T cell receptor beta chains follows, all from one sample in a study of vaccination and CD4 T cells after COVID-19. These receptors' antigens are unknown. TCRdb passed the PCR reads through MiXCR, listing each CDR3 protein once. Of about 27,000 distinct CDR3 sequences listed, 55% to 80% are singletons. Here the sequenced sample was CD4+ T cells from blood, cultured in vitro, taken after SARS-CoV-2 vaccination. Receptors originate from a human donor who received a COVID-19 vaccine. The CDR3 runs from the conserved cysteine through the conserved F or W. The D gene is left open where the match is weak. Not all rows give a size; the values are once, few, many and, for expanded clones, a class.

V: TRBV12-3/TRBV12-4
J: TRBJ1-1
length: 16
D: NA
size: NA
CDR3: CASSLIGRLMNTEAFF
DNA: TGTGCCAGCAGCCTGATTGGGAGGTTAATGAACACTGAAGCTTTCTTT

V: TRBV30
J: TRBJ1-1
length: 12
D: NA
size: NA
CDR3: CAWNKGGAGAFF
DNA: TGTGCCTGGAACAAAGGGGGGGCAGGTGCTTTCTTT

V: TRBV19
J: TRBJ2-5
length: 17
D: TRBD2
size: once
CDR3: CASSKLLAGGLGETQYF
DNA: TGTGCCAGTTCGAAGCTTCTAGCGGGGGGGCTTGGGGAGACCCAGTACTTC

V: TRBV2
J: TRBJ2-7
length: 13
D: NA
size: few
CDR3: CASRQGGSYEQYF
DNA: TGTGCCAGCCGACAGGGAGGTTCCTACGAGCAGTACTTC

V: TRBV24-1
J: TRBJ1-2
length: 14
D: NA
size: NA
CDR3: CATSAGTSRWGYTF
DNA: TGTGCCACCAGTGCAGGGACCTCAAGATGGGGCTACACCTTC

V: TRBV12-3/TRBV12-4
J: TRBJ1-2
length: 14
D: NA
size: NA
CDR3: CASSPRTENYGYTF
DNA: TGTGCCAGCAGTCCTAGAACAGAGAACTATGGCTACACCTTC

V: TRBV14
J: TRBJ2-7
length: 14
D: NA
size: NA
CDR3: CASSQEGHLYEQYF
DNA: TGCGCCAGCAGCCAAGAGGGACATCTATACGAGCAGTACTTC

V: TRBV2
J: TRBJ1-1
length: 15
D: NA
size: NA
CDR3: CASRTAFQGTTEAFF
DNA: TGTGCCAGCAGGACCGCCTTCCAGGGCACCACTGAAGCTTTCTTT

V: TRBV6-1
J: TRBJ1-5
length: 18
D: TRBD1
size: NA
CDR3: CASGRSGQGRYSNQPQHF
DNA: TGTGCCAGCGGGAGAAGTGGACAGGGGCGTTATAGCAATCAGCCCCAGCATTTT

V: TRBV14
J: TRBJ1-6
length: 13
D: NA
size: NA
CDR3: CASSRNRDSPLHF
DNA: TGTGCCAGCAGCCGAAACAGGGATTCACCCCTCCACTTT

V: TRBV5-6
J: TRBJ1-2
length: 16
D: TRBD1
size: once
CDR3: CASSRKGDRLNYGYTF
DNA: TGTGCCAGCAGCCGTAAGGGGGACAGACTTAACTATGGCTACACCTTC

V: TRBV7-8
J: TRBJ2-5
length: 13
D: NA
size: NA
CDR3: CASSLGDQETQYF
DNA: TGTGCCAGCAGCTTAGGAGACCAAGAGACCCAGTACTTC

V: TRBV7-5
J: TRBJ2-7
length: 19
D: NA
size: NA
CDR3: CISVPEAYTDRYVTYEQYF
DNA: NA

V: TRBV6-1
J: TRBJ2-2
length: 18
D: NA
size: NA
CDR3: CASRFFLGSLRTTGELFF
DNA: TGTGCCAGCAGATTCTTTTTGGGGTCTCTCCGGACCACCGGGGAGCTGTTTTTT

V: TRBV7-8
J: TRBJ2-2
length: 16
D: NA
size: few
CDR3: CASSLAPRGNTGELFF
DNA: TGTGCCAGCAGCTTAGCGCCAAGGGGGAACACCGGGGAGCTGTTTTTT

V: TRBV4-1
J: TRBJ2-3
length: 20
D: TRBD2
size: NA
CDR3: CASSQDLASNLAGGPDTQYF
DNA: TGCGCCAGCAGCCAAGACCTCGCCTCGAACCTAGCGGGGGGGCCAGATACGCAGTATTTT

V: TRBV7-8
J: TRBJ2-2
length: 14
D: TRBD1
size: NA
CDR3: CASSLEGATGELFF
DNA: TGTGCCAGCAGCTTAGAGGGGGCCACCGGGGAGCTGTTTTTT

V: TRBV6-4
J: TRBJ1-5
length: 15
D: TRBD1
size: NA
CDR3: CAGFSGGQRYKPQHF
DNA: TGTGCCGGTTTCTCAGGGGGCCAAAGGTACAAGCCCCAGCATTTT

V: TRBV5-4
J: TRBJ2-5
length: 13
D: NA
size: NA
CDR3: CASSWAGQETQYF
DNA: TGTGCCAGCAGCTGGGCCGGGCAAGAGACCCAGTACTTC

V: TRBV7-2
J: TRBJ2-7
length: 13
D: NA
size: NA
CDR3: CASSLQGGYEQYF
DNA: TGTGCCAGCAGCCTACAGGGGGGGTACGAGCAGTACTTC